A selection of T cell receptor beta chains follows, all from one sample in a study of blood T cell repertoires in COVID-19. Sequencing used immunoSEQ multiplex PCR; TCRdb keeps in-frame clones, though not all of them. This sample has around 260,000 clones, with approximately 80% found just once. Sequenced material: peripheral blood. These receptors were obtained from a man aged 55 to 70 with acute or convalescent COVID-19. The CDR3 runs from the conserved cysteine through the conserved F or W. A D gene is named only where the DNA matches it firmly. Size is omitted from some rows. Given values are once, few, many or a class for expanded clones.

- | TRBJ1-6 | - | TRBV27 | CASSWRDNSPLHF | TGTGCCAGCAGTTGGAGGGATAATTCACCCCTCCACTTT
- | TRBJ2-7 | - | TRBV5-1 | CASRRLAAYEQYF | TGCGCCAGCAGGAGGCTTGCTGCCTACGAGCAGTACTTC
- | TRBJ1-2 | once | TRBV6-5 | CASSYRGTNYGYTF | TGTGCCAGCAGTTACAGGGGTACTAACTATGGCTACACCTTC
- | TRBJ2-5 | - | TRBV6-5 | CASSYEERETQYF | TGTGCCAGCAGTTACGAGGAGAGGGAGACCCAGTACTTC
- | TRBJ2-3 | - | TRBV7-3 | CASSLGGTRTDTQYF | TGTGCCAGCAGCTTAGGCGGGACCCGCACAGATACGCAGTATTTT
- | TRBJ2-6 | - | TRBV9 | CASSVWGSSPGANVLTF | TGTGCCAGCAGCGTATGGGGCAGTAGCCCTGGGGCCAACGTCCTGACTTTC
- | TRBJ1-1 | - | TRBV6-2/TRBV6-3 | CASSYRSSAFF | TGTGCCAGCAGTTATAGGAGTTCGGCTTTCTTT
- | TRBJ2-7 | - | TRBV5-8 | CASSFSPTVYEQYF | TGTGCCAGCAGCTTCTCCCCAACGGTCTACGAGCAGTACTTC
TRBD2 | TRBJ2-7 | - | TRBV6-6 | CASSPGGGGGYEQYF | TGTGCCAGCAGCCCAGGCGGCGGGGGAGGATACGAGCAGTACTTC
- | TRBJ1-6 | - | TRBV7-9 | CASTLSGGGINSPLHF | TGTGCCAGCACACTCTCTGGGGGGGGGATTAATTCACCCCTCCACTTT
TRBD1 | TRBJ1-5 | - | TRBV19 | CASIYSGTGGRNQPQHF | TGTGCCAGTATCTACTCCGGGACAGGGGGAAGGAATCAGCCCCAGCATTTT
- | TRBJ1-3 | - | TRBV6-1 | CASSEAGGSGNTIYF | TGTGCCAGCAGTGAAGCTGGGGGGTCTGGAAACACCATATATTTT
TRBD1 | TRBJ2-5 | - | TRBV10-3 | CATRQGGGETQYF | TGTGCCACTAGACAGGGGGGTGGAGAGACCCAGTACTTC